The rows below give T cell receptor beta chains drawn from one sample of a study of T cell repertoires in aging, cancer and after chemotherapy. TCRdb re-called the multiplex PCR reads through MiXCR, storing one row per CDR3 protein. The data hold approximately 1,500 distinct CDR3 sequences, with under 55% observed a single time. Sequenced: blood. These receptors originate from a human donor with a blood cancer. The CDR3 runs from the conserved cysteine through the conserved F or W. Each record gives: clone size, V gene, D gene, J gene, CDR3 DNA, CDR3 protein. D genes are given only for firm matches. Some rows have no size entry. The others give once, few or many, or a class for an expanded clone.

size: once
V: TRBV5-5
D: TRBD2
J: TRBJ2-7
DNA: TGTGCCAGCAGCTTGCGCGGGGGTTCCCTCTACGAGCAGTACTTC
CDR3: CASSLRGGSLYEQYF

size: few
V: TRBV5-6
D: -
J: TRBJ2-5
DNA: TGTGCCAGCAGCTTGGGGAGGGAGTGGGAAGAGACCCAGTACTTC
CDR3: CASSLGREWEETQYF

size: -
V: TRBV19
D: TRBD2
J: TRBJ2-1
DNA: TGTGCCAGTAGTATAGGGGCTAGCGGGGGTTACAATGAGCAGTTCTTC
CDR3: CASSIGASGGYNEQFF

size: large
V: TRBV6-5
D: -
J: TRBJ1-1
DNA: TGTGCCAACCTACTTACTTTGGGGACTGAAGCTTTCTTT
CDR3: CANLLTLGTEAFF

size: -
V: TRBV24-1
D: -
J: TRBJ2-3
DNA: TGTGCCACCAGTGATTTAGGAGATACGCAGTATTTT
CDR3: CATSDLGDTQYF

size: -
V: TRBV29-1
D: -
J: TRBJ2-7
DNA: TGCAGCGTTGTGAGGGACTACGAGCAGTACTTC
CDR3: CSVVRDYEQYF

size: few
V: TRBV5-8
D: TRBD2
J: TRBJ2-3
DNA: TGTGCCAGCAGCTTCGGCGGGGGGAAAGATACGCAGTATTTT
CDR3: CASSFGGGKDTQYF

size: -
V: TRBV6-1
D: TRBD1
J: TRBJ1-6
DNA: TGTGCCAGCACTCTAACCGGGACAGGGATCTTTACTGATTCACCCCTCCACTTT
CDR3: CASTLTGTGIFTDSPLHF

size: -
V: TRBV6-4
D: TRBD2
J: TRBJ2-7
DNA: TGTGCCATCAGTGAGTTGGCTAGCGGGGCCCGCTCTAGCGAGCAGTACTTC
CDR3: CAISELASGARSSEQYF

size: large
V: TRBV6-4
D: TRBD1
J: TRBJ2-7
DNA: TGTGCCAGCAGTGACTCCATAGAGGGACAGGGAACCTACGAGCAGTACTTC
CDR3: CASSDSIEGQGTYEQYF

size: -
V: TRBV19
D: -
J: TRBJ2-5
DNA: TGTGCCAGCAGCTTAGCAAGGCTAGAAAAAGAGACCCAGTACTTC
CDR3: CASSLARLEKETQYF

size: -
V: TRBV5-4
D: TRBD1
J: TRBJ2-7
DNA: TGTGCCAGCAGCGTACGGGACAGGGGGCATGCCGAGCAGTACTTC
CDR3: CASSVRDRGHAEQYF

size: -
V: TRBV24-1
D: -
J: TRBJ2-3
DNA: TGTGCCACCAGGAGAGGGGGATGGCCAGGGGATACGCAGTATTTT
CDR3: CATRRGGWPGDTQYF

size: -
V: TRBV6-6
D: -
J: TRBJ1-2
DNA: TGTGCCAGCAGTGCCCGGGGGGAGGACTATGGCTACACCTTC
CDR3: CASSARGEDYGYTF

size: few
V: TRBV15
D: -
J: TRBJ2-5
DNA: TGTGCCACCAGCAGGACAGCCCAAGAGACCCAGTACTTC
CDR3: CATSRTAQETQYF

size: -
V: TRBV7-9
D: TRBD2
J: TRBJ2-7
DNA: TGTGCCAGCAGCTTAGGAGCGGGGGTACCCCTCTGGGCTCCCGACGAGCAGTACTTC
CDR3: CASSLGAGVPLWAPDEQYF

size: medium-sized
V: TRBV7-2
D: -
J: TRBJ1-3
DNA: TGTGCCAGCAGCCGTAGGGGCTCTGGAAACACCATATATTTT
CDR3: CASSRRGSGNTIYF

size: once
V: TRBV29-1
D: -
J: TRBJ1-5
DNA: TGCAGCGTTACCGGGACAAATGTCGATCAGCCCCAGCATTTT
CDR3: CSVTGTNVDQPQHF

size: medium-sized
V: TRBV5-4
D: TRBD1
J: TRBJ2-7
DNA: TGTGCCAGCAGCTGGGGGACAGGAGAGCAGTACTTC
CDR3: CASSWGTGEQYF

size: few
V: TRBV5-4
D: -
J: TRBJ1-2
DNA: TGTGCCAGCAGCCCGAGGGAGGGGGTTGGCTATGGCTACACCTTC
CDR3: CASSPREGVGYGYTF

size: -
V: TRBV12-3/TRBV12-4
D: -
J: TRBJ2-2
DNA: TGTGCCAGCAGTTTAGGCTCGAACACCGGGGAGCTGTTTTTT
CDR3: CASSLGSNTGELFF

size: large
V: TRBV12-3/TRBV12-4
D: TRBD2
J: TRBJ2-3
DNA: TGTGCCAGCAGTTACGGGGGGGCAGATACGCAGTATTTT
CDR3: CASSYGGADTQYF

size: -
V: TRBV7-3
D: -
J: TRBJ1-1
DNA: TGTGCCAGCAGCTTAGTCCCTGGGGACACTGAAGCTTTCTTT
CDR3: CASSLVPGDTEAFF

size: -
V: TRBV7-6
D: -
J: TRBJ2-2
DNA: TGTGCCAGCAGCTTAGACGCAGGGGTAGACACCGGGGAGCTGTTTTTT
CDR3: CASSLDAGVDTGELFF

size: -
V: TRBV27
D: -
J: TRBJ2-1
DNA: TGTGCCAGCAGTTTAGGGAATGAGCAGTTCTTC
CDR3: CASSLGNEQFF

size: large
V: TRBV18
D: TRBD2
J: TRBJ2-3
DNA: TGTGCCAGCTCACTAGCGGGACACACTATGAGCACAGATACGCAGTATTTT
CDR3: CASSLAGHTMSTDTQYF

size: once
V: TRBV6-5
D: -
J: TRBJ2-4
DNA: TGTGCCAGCCTAGACTATTTCTATAAAGCCAAAAACATTCAGTACTTC
CDR3: CASLDYFYKAKNIQYF

size: -
V: TRBV12-3/TRBV12-4
D: -
J: TRBJ2-5
DNA: TGTGCCAGCAGTCCAGCTCGAAGCCAGGGGAAAGAGACCCAGTACTTC
CDR3: CASSPARSQGKETQYF

size: medium-sized
V: TRBV19
D: -
J: TRBJ1-5
DNA: TGTGCCAGTAGTATTCTCAACTACGGACAGAGCAATCAGCCCCAGCATTTT
CDR3: CASSILNYGQSNQPQHF

size: -
V: TRBV6-1
D: TRBD2
J: TRBJ2-7
DNA: TGTGCCAGCAGTTACGGGCTAGCGGGGGGCAGCGCCTACGAGCAGTACTTC
CDR3: CASSYGLAGGSAYEQYF

size: -
V: TRBV4-2
D: -
J: TRBJ1-3
DNA: TGTGCCAGCAGCCAAGGGCGGGCCGGGACTGGAAACACCATATATTTT
CDR3: CASSQGRAGTGNTIYF

size: large
V: TRBV15
D: -
J: TRBJ2-1
DNA: TGTGCCACCAGCAGAGAAATCCACAATGAGCAGTTCTTC
CDR3: CATSREIHNEQFF

size: large
V: TRBV18
D: -
J: TRBJ1-4
DNA: TGTGCCAGCTCACCACCGACAGCTACTAATGAAAAACTGTTTTTT
CDR3: CASSPPTATNEKLFF

size: -
V: TRBV12-3/TRBV12-4
D: -
J: TRBJ2-1
DNA: TGTGCCAGCAGTTCCGGAGGCTCCTACAATGAGCAGTTCTTC
CDR3: CASSSGGSYNEQFF

size: -
V: TRBV19
D: TRBD2
J: TRBJ2-1
DNA: TGTGCCAGTACCCAAAGGACTAGCGGGAAGGATGAGCAGTTCTTC
CDR3: CASTQRTSGKDEQFF

size: -
V: TRBV5-4
D: -
J: TRBJ2-7
DNA: TGCGCCAGCAGCCAAGATTTCGGCGACATGTACGAGCAGTACTTC
CDR3: CASSQDFGDMYEQYF

size: -
V: TRBV6-5
D: -
J: TRBJ1-3
DNA: TGTGCCAGCAGTTACTCGCTCTCAGGGTCTGGAAACACCATATATTTT
CDR3: CASSYSLSGSGNTIYF

size: once
V: TRBV11-2
D: TRBD2
J: TRBJ2-1
DNA: TGTGCCAGCAGCTTAGGCTTACTAGCGGGGGTCTCCTACAATGAGCAGTTCTTC
CDR3: CASSLGLLAGVSYNEQFF

size: -
V: TRBV5-1
D: TRBD2
J: TRBJ2-3
DNA: TGTGCCAGCAGTTACCGGGGTAGCGGGGGCACAGATACGCAGTATTTT
CDR3: CASSYRGSGGTDTQYF

size: -
V: TRBV2
D: -
J: TRBJ2-1
DNA: TGTGCCAGCAGCCTAGGGTATGAGCAGTTCTTC
CDR3: CASSLGYEQFF

size: few
V: TRBV20-1
D: -
J: TRBJ1-4
DNA: TGCAGTGCTTACCAACAGGGCGCGGGGGAAAAACTGTTTTTT
CDR3: CSAYQQGAGEKLFF

size: -
V: TRBV12-3/TRBV12-4
D: TRBD1
J: TRBJ2-7
DNA: TGTGCCAGCAGAAGGGACAGTTCCTACGAGCAGTACTTC
CDR3: CASRRDSSYEQYF

size: -
V: TRBV6-5
D: -
J: TRBJ1-2
DNA: TGTGCCAGCAACCAGGGCAGGAAATATGGCTACACCTTC
CDR3: CASNQGRKYGYTF

size: medium-sized
V: TRBV5-1
D: -
J: TRBJ2-5
DNA: TGCGCCAGTAGGTCTAGCTCCGGGGATGAGACCCAGTACTTC
CDR3: CASRSSSGDETQYF

size: medium-sized
V: TRBV12-3/TRBV12-4
D: -
J: TRBJ2-1
DNA: TGTGCCAGCAGCCCTCAGACTGGCACCTACAATGAGCAGTTCTTC
CDR3: CASSPQTGTYNEQFF

size: large
V: TRBV6-2/TRBV6-3
D: TRBD2
J: TRBJ2-2
DNA: TGTGCCAGCAGTTATCTCGGGGGGAAAGACTTCCTCACCGGGGAGCTGTTTTTT
CDR3: CASSYLGGKDFLTGELFF

size: -
V: TRBV29-1
D: -
J: TRBJ1-2
DNA: TGCAGCGTTGGAGTTAACTATGGCTACACCTTC
CDR3: CSVGVNYGYTF

size: -
V: TRBV30
D: -
J: TRBJ2-1
DNA: TGTGCCTCAGAGGCTCGGAGGGGGCAGGAGCAGTTCTTC
CDR3: CASEARRGQEQFF

size: -
V: TRBV6-1
D: -
J: TRBJ2-7
DNA: TGTGCCAGCAGTGCCGGACATCAGCCCCCTTACGAGCAGTACTTC
CDR3: CASSAGHQPPYEQYF